One and the same sample provided the 23 T cell receptor beta chains below, sequenced in a study of OX40 agonist ivuxolimab in advanced cancers. Sequencing was performed with immunoSEQ multiplex PCR; in TCRdb, only in-frame clones are kept and a portion is missing. The sample has 12,000 or so clones; approximately 80% are singletons. Specimen: CD4+ or CD8+ T cells sorted from blood, collected in a trial of the OX40 agonist ivuxolimab. The source of these receptors is an adult with an advanced solid tumor such as melanoma, head and neck, liver or kidney cancer.

This clone was detected only once. The chain carries TRBV5-8 and TRBJ2-1; D possibly corresponds to TRBD2 (7 bases). CDR1 is SGHTS and CDR2 is YDEGEE in the germline V gene. The CDR3 contains 13 residues. V was shortened by 2 bases and J by 8 bases, with 11 bases between the two germline ends. CDR3 coding DNA: TGTGCCAGCAGCTTTGGCGGGGGCCATGAGCAGTTCTTC. Translated, it gives CASSFGGGHEQFF. The full variable domain, with the rest looked up from reference TRBV5-8 and TRBJ2-1, is EAGVTQSPTHLIKTRGQQATLRCSPISGHTSVYWYQQALGLGLQFLLWYDEGEERNRGNFPPRFSGRQFPNYSSELNVNALELEDSALYLCASSFGGGHEQFFGPGTRLTVL.

As concerns this clone: A junction boundary mismatches the germline segment, possibly from a read error. The rearrangement joins TRBV6-6 to TRBJ1-2; D is unresolved. This CDR3 is 13 amino acids long. Germline V lookup: CDR1 MNHNY, CDR2 SVGAGI (reference sequence). CDR3 loop: CAISGNGDYGYTF. In DNA, the CDR3 is TGTGCCATCAGTGGCAATGGGGACTATGGCTACACCTTC.

This sequence joins TRBV5-4 and TRBJ1-5; the D is unclear. This CDR3 is 14 amino acids long. Germline CDR1 and CDR2: SGHNT and YYREEE (reference sequence). The V and J ends lost 0 bases and 1 base respectively, with 5 bases between them. The CDR3 region has the DNA TGTGCCAGCAGCTTGGGGACGAGCAATCAGCCCCAGCATTTT. It translates to CASSLGTSNQPQHF. Full variable domain (missing parts from reference TRBV5-4 and TRBJ1-5): ETGVTQSPTHLIKTRGQQVTLRCSSQSGHNTVSWYQQALGQGPQFIFQYYREEENGRGNFPPRFSGLQFPNYSSELNVNALELDDSALYLCASSLGTSNQPQHFGDGTRLSIL.

This clone appeared a single time. This chain links TRBV5-6 with TRBJ1-2; D might be TRBD1 (6 bases). Looked up from germline, CDR1 is SGHDT and CDR2 is YYEEEE. CDR3 length: 14 amino acids. The ends were cut back, 2 bases at V and 2 bases at J, with 10 bases in the middle. CDR3 in DNA: TGTGCCAGCAGCTTAGTAACAGGGAACTATGGCTACACCTTC. Its translation is CASSLVTGNYGYTF.

The chain links TRBV7-9 to TRBJ1-1, with D possibly being TRBD1 (5 bases). The V and J ends lost 6 bases and 4 bases respectively, with 9 bases between them. Germline V gene lookup returns CDR1 SEHNR and CDR2 FQNEAQ (reference sequence). This CDR3 comprises 12 residues. CDR3 bases: TGTGCCAGCAGAGAGGGGCGCACTGAAGCTTTCTTT. Encoded protein: CASREGRTEAFF.

The rearrangement links TRBV9 to TRBJ2-5; D is unresolved. Trimming took 4 bases from V and 3 from J, leaving 13 bases between them. This CDR3 is 14 amino acids long. The germline V gene has CDR1 SGDLS and CDR2 YYNGEE. The CDR3 loop reads CASSPRDLEETQYF. The CDR3 DNA follows: TGTGCCAGCAGCCCGCGAGACTTGGAAGAGACCCAGTACTTC.

This clone came up once. The chain joins TRBV6-6 to TRBJ1-5; 7 nucleotides agree with TRBD1. This CDR3 spans 16 amino acids. Losses at the gene ends were 2 bases for V and 0 bases for J; bases not matched to a gene: 4. Germline-derived CDR1 and CDR2 are MNHNY and SVGAGI (reference sequence). CDR3 coding DNA: TGTGCCAGCAGTTACCTCGGACAGGATAGCAATCAGCCCCAGCATTTT. This codes for CASSYLGQDSNQPQHF.

The chain has TRBV27 and TRBJ2-1; TRBD2 might be the D (6 bases). The germline V gene encodes CDR1 MNHEY and CDR2 SMNVEV (reference sequence). V lost 4 bases, J lost 10 bases, and 17 bases lay in between. This CDR3 comprises 14 residues. CDR3 sequence (DNA): TGTGCCAGCAGTTATGCGGGGCCGATAACCGAGCAGTTCTTC. It specifies CASSYAGPITEQFF.

The chain has TRBV6-5 and TRBJ1-4, with 7 positions matching TRBD1. The CDR3 is 14 residues long. V gave up 6 bases and J gave up 8 bases; unmatched junction bases: 9. Germline CDR1 is MNHEY and CDR2 is SVGAGI. The CDR3 DNA reads TGTGCCAGCAGACCTGACAGGGCTCTCGAAAAACTGTTTTTT. Protein sequence: CASRPDRALEKLFF.

The table lists this clone with a few counts. This chain links TRBV27 with TRBJ1-5; 8 bases are a match to TRBD1. Looked up from germline, CDR1 is MNHEY and CDR2 is SMNVEV (reference sequence). The CDR3 is made up of 14 amino acids. Unmatched junction bases numbered 4, after V lost 2 bases and J lost 7 bases. In nucleotides, the CDR3 is TGTGCCAGCAGTTTACAGGGGGCATGGCAGCCCCAGCATTTT. As protein: CASSLQGAWQPQHF.

The J gene is TRBJ2-3, the V gene TRBV9, with 12 bases aligning to TRBD2. Germline assignment: CDR1 SGDLS and CDR2 YYNGEE. After removal of 3 bases from V and 8 bases from J, the junction contained 16 bases not matched to a gene. The CDR3 length is 18 residues. The CDR3 sequence: CASSGPSGGALGQGTQYF. The CDR3 region has the DNA TGTGCCAGCAGCGGTCCTAGCGGGGGGGCCTTGGGTCAAGGTACGCAGTATTTT.

This chain joins TRBV27 and TRBJ1-3; D call uncertain. There are 13 residues in the CDR3. The V gene's germline CDR1 is MNHEY and CDR2 SMNVEV (reference sequence). V was cut by 5 bases and J by 4 bases, with 9 bases left in between. As DNA, the CDR3 is TGTGCCAGCAGTCCGGTCCTAGGAAACACCATATATTTT. It specifies CASSPVLGNTIYF.

The chain couples TRBV7-8 to TRBJ1-2; no clear D. Germline CDR1 and CDR2: SGHVS and FQNEAQ. CDR3 length: 15 residues. Trimming took off 5 bases at V and 1 base at J, with 14 bases between the two ends. The CDR3 loop is CASSPVVEINYGYTF. In DNA form, the CDR3 reads TGTGCCAGCAGCCCCGTAGTCGAGATTAACTATGGCTACACCTTC.

The V call is TRBV27, the J call TRBJ2-6; D is unclear. This CDR3 spans 12 amino acids. With 6 bases removed from V and 4 bases from J, the gap between germline ends came to 4 bases. Germline values: CDR1 MNHEY, CDR2 SMNVEV (reference sequence). CDR3 bases: TGTGCCAGCAGGCTCGGGGCCAACGTCCTGACTTTC. This gives the protein CASRLGANVLTF.

By proportion, this clone is medium-sized. This chain uses TRBV5-6 with TRBJ1-2, with D possibly TRBD1 on 5 matching bases. Trimming took 0 bases from V and 0 from J, leaving 6 bases between them. The V gene's germline CDR1 is SGHDT and CDR2 YYEEEE. The CDR3 runs 14 residues. CDR3 sequence (DNA): TGTGCCAGCAGCTTGGACAGGTCTAACTATGGCTACACCTTC. Translation: CASSLDRSNYGYTF. Variable domain in full (rest from reference TRBV5-6 and TRBJ1-2): DAGVTQSPTHLIKTRGQQVTLRCSPKSGHDTVSWYQQALGQGPQFIFQYYEEEERQRGNFPDRFSGHQFPNYSSELNVNALLLGDSALYLCASSLDRSNYGYTFGSGTRLTVV.

The gene calls are TRBV5-1 and TRBJ2-7; TRBD1 aligns across 8 bases. Germline V CDR1 and CDR2: SGHRS, YFSETQ. This CDR3 is 15 amino acids long. Trimming at V came to 1 base and at J to 5 bases, leaving 8 bases not matched to a gene. CDR3 in DNA: TGCGCCAGCAGCTTGCGTCAGGGGGCAAAGAACGAGCAGTACTTC. Its translation is CASSLRQGAKNEQYF. Combining the CDR3 with reference TRBV5-1 and TRBJ2-7 gives the whole variable domain KAGVTQTPRYLIKTRGQQVTLSCSPISGHRSVSWYQQTPGQGLQFLFEYFSETQRNKGNFPGRFSGRQFSNSRSEMNVSTLELGDSALYLCASSLRQGAKNEQYFGPGTRLTVT.

This clone is a singleton in its sample. The V call is TRBV10-3, the J call TRBJ1-4; 10 bases agree with TRBD1. In germline, CDR1 is ENHRY, CDR2 SYGVKD. This CDR3 has 16 amino acids. Trimming cost V 6 bases and J 7 bases; bases outside gene matches: 11. CDR3: CAISPGTGAGGEKLFF. The CDR3 DNA is TGTGCCATCAGCCCCGGGACAGGGGCCGGAGGTGAAAAACTGTTTTTT.

This chain connects TRBV4-1 to TRBJ1-6; no clear D. CDR3 length: 15 residues. The germline V gene encodes CDR1 MGHRA and CDR2 YSYEKL. The V gene lost 5 bases and the J gene lost 10 bases, with 18 bases spanning the gap. The CDR3 sequence: CASSSVRFDGSPLHF. CDR3 sequence (DNA): TGCGCCAGCAGCTCAGTGCGGTTCGACGGGTCACCCCTCCACTTT.

This chain joins TRBV27 and TRBJ2-7; TRBD2 might be the D (6 bases). The CDR3 has 11 residues. The V end was cut by 4 bases, the J end by 7 bases, with 8 bases between. Germline CDR1 MNHEY, CDR2 SMNVEV (reference sequence). The CDR3 region has the DNA TGTGCCAGCAGTTATCTAGCGGAGCAGTACTTC. It is translated as CASSYLAEQYF.

The chain links TRBV11-1 to TRBJ1-1; maybe TRBD1 (6 bases). CDR1 SGHAT and CDR2 FQDESV come from the germline V gene (reference sequence). The CDR3 extends over 14 amino acids. Between the trimmed V and J ends, which lost 3 bases and 1 base, there was a span of 9 bases. The DNA of the CDR3 is TGTGCCAGCAGCTTCATGACAGGGAACACTGAAGCTTTCTTT. It encodes CASSFMTGNTEAFF.

DNA of the CDR3: TGTGCCAGCAGTACTACGGGAGGAGCAGATACGCAGTATTTT. This translates into CASSTTGGADTQYF. The J gene is TRBJ2-3, the V gene TRBV6-6; 7 bases line up with TRBD2. This CDR3 region has 14 residues. V was pared by 5 bases and J by 4 bases, with 6 bases of the junction left unmatched. CDR1 and CDR2 (germline): MNHNY, SVGAGI (reference sequence).

In this sample, this clone turned up a few times. The J gene is TRBJ2-7, the V gene TRBV7-3; TRBD2 matches at 7 bases. V dropped 5 bases and J dropped 2; count of bases not matched to a gene: 9. The CDR3 sequence is 15 residues long. Germline V CDR1 and CDR2: SGHTA, FQGTGA. The CDR3 nucleotides read TGTGCCAGCAGCCTTGGCGGGGGAATCGCCTACGAGCAGTACTTC. Its translation is CASSLGGGIAYEQYF. Drawing the rest from reference TRBV7-3 and TRBJ2-7, the complete variable domain is GAGVSQTPSNKVTEKGKYVELRCDPISGHTALYWYRQSLGQGPEFLIYFQGTGAADDSGLPNDRFFAVRPEGSVSTLKIQRTERGDSAVYLCASSLGGGIAYEQYFGPGTRLTVT.

The chain has TRBV10-2 and TRBJ1-6; a possible D gene is TRBD1 (6 bases). This CDR3 contains 16 residues. Germline assignment: CDR1 WSHSY and CDR2 SAAADI. Trimming shortened V by 3 bases and J by 5 bases, and 14 bases separated the two germline ends. CDR3 amino acids: CASSEADSENNSPLHF. The CDR3 DNA sequence: TGCGCCAGCAGTGAAGCGGACAGCGAAAATAATTCACCCCTCCACTTT.